The clone carrying this T cell receptor (beta chain) was seen a few times. As yet, its antigen is unknown. This specimen belongs to a study of cytomegalovirus exposure and HLA in healthy donors. Study-level findings and limits: A later analysis by the authors found several of the most significant clusters apparently linked to common viral pathogens.

The CDR3 is made up of 16 amino acids. The junction had 8 bases not matched to a gene; V was cut back by 4 bases and J by 0 bases. Germline CDR1 LNHDA, CDR2 SQIVND (reference sequence). The study ran its PCR with 60 Vbeta and 13 Jbeta primers. The protocol was immunoSEQ multiplex PCR, while the TCRdb copy is restricted to in-frame clones and leaves out a portion. In the table there are roughly 200,000 clones, about 70% of which are singletons. The sequencing sample was made of PBMCs. This TCR was recovered from a woman aged 25 to 39 in good health and CMV-seronegative. The chain employs TRBV19 and TRBJ2-5; TRBD2 matches at 7 bases. The CDR3 region is CASSKMFGGDQETQYF. For the CDR3, the DNA is TGTGCCAGTAGTAAGATGTTTGGGGGGGACCAAGAGACCCAGTACTTC.